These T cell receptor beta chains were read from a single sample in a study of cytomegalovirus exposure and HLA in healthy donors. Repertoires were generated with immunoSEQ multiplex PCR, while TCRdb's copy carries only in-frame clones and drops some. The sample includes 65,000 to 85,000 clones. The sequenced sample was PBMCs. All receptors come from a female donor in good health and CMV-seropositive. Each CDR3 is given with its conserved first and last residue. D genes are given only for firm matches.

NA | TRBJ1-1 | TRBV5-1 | TGCGCCAGCAGCTTGCTGAGCGGGGATGGCACTGAAGCTTTCTTT | CASSLLSGDGTEAFF
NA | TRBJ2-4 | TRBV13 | TGTGCCAGCAGCTCCAACATGATTGGGGCAGCCAAAAACATTCAGTACTTC | CASSSNMIGAAKNIQYF
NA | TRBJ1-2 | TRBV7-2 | TGTGCCAGCAGCTTAGCCAGGCCCAGCGGCTACACCTTC | CASSLARPSGYTF
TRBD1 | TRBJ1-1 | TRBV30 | TGTGCCTGGGAAACAGGGGTTAACACTGAAGCTTTCTTT | CAWETGVNTEAFF
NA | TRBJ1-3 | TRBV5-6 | TGTGCCAGCAGCTTCAGCTCTGGAAACACCATATATTTT | CASSFSSGNTIYF
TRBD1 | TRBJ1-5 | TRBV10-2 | TGCGCCAGCAGTGAGACAGGGGGCAATCAGCCCCAGCATTTT | CASSETGGNQPQHF
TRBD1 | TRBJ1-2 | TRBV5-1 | TGCGCCAGCAGCCCGACGGCCACGGGACAGGGGGGCTATGGCTACACCTTC | CASSPTATGQGGYGYTF
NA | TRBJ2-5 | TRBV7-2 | TGTGCCAGCAGCTACGCCGGACAGCAAGAGACCCAGTACTTC | CASSYAGQQETQYF
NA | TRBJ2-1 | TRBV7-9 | TGTGCCAGCAGCTACAGGGTCGATGAGCAGTTCTTC | CASSYRVDEQFF
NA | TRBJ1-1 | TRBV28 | TGTGCCAGTTCAGGGTCTGAAGCTTTCTTT | CASSGSEAFF
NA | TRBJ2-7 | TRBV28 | TGTGCCAGCAGTGCGACAGGTCACTCCTACGAGCAGTACTTC | CASSATGHSYEQYF
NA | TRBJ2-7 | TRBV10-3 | TGTGCCATCAGCCCGTCGGTAAGCCCTCCGTACTTC | CAISPSVSPPYF
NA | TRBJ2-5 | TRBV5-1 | TGCGCCAGCAGCCAGACTAGTCCGGAGACCCAGTACTTC | CASSQTSPETQYF
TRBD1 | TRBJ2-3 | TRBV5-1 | TGCGCCAGCAGCTCTTCCGGACAGGGGGCCTCAGATACGCAGTATTTT | CASSSSGQGASDTQYF
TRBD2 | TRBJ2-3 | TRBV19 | TGTGCCAGTACCCTACTAGCGGCTAGCACAGATACGCAGTATTTT | CASTLLAASTDTQYF
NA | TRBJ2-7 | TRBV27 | TGTGCCAGCAGTTCCCTCCCTTTCTACGAGCAGTACTTC | CASSSLPFYEQYF
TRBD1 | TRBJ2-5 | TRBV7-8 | TGTGCCAGCAGCCGACAGGGTCTTGGACAAGAGACCCAGTACTTC | CASSRQGLGQETQYF
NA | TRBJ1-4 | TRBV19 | TGTGCCAGTAGTGTTACCGGGACAAATGAAAAACTGTTTTTT | CASSVTGTNEKLFF
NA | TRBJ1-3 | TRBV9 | TGTGCCAGCAGCGACTTGACAGGCTCCGGAAACACCATATATTTT | CASSDLTGSGNTIYF
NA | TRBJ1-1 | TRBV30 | TGTGCCTGGAGCCCTGAGGCGGGGAACACTGAAGCTTTCTTT | CAWSPEAGNTEAFF
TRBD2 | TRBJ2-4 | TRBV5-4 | TGTGCCAGCAGCTTGATGGGGGGGTTATTGAGTGGTCAGTACTTC | CASSLMGGLLSGQYF
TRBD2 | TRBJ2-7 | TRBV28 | TGTGCCAGCAGTGGGACTAGCCCCACCTACGAGCAGTACTTC | CASSGTSPTYEQYF
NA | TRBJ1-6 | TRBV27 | TGTGCCAGCAGGCCAGGACTACTGAGCTCACCCCTCCACTTT | CASRPGLLSSPLHF
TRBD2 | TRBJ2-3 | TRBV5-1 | TGCGCCAGCAGTTTCGAGCGGGGATCAGATACGCAGTATTTT | CASSFERGSDTQYF
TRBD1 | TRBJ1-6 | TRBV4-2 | TGTGCCAGCAGCCAAGACGCACAGGGGTTCAATAATTCACCCCTCCACTTT | CASSQDAQGFNNSPLHF
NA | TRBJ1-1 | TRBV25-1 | TGTGCCAGCGGAGGTGGGGGGACTGAAGCTTTCTTT | CASGGGGTEAFF
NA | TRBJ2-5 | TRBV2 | TGTGCCAACAGGGCCACATCTCTCCAAGAGACCCAGTACTTC | CANRATSLQETQYF
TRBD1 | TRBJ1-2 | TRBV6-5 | TGTGCCAGCAGTTATCGAGCAGGGGGCGTCTATGGCTACACCTTC | CASSYRAGGVYGYTF
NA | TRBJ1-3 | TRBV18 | TGTGCCAGCTCACCACCGACGACAGAATTCTCTGGAAACACCATATATTTT | CASSPPTTEFSGNTIYF
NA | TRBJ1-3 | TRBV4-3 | TGCGCCAGCAGCCAAGATTACGTGGCCTCTGGAAACACCATATATTTT | CASSQDYVASGNTIYF
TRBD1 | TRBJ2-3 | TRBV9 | TGTGCCAGCAGCCTAACAGGGGAAGCTAGCACAGATACGCAGTATTTT | CASSLTGEASTDTQYF
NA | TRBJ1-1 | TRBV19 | TGTGCCAGTAGTATAGATCCAGGAGACAGCCGAAGAACTGAAGCTTTCTTT | CASSIDPGDSRRTEAFF
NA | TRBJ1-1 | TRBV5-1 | TGCGCCAGCAGCCCCGGGACACTGAACACTGAAGCTTTCTTT | CASSPGTLNTEAFF
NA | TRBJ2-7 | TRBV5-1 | TGCGCCAGCAGCCCCCGAAGGCGGGGCGCAATCGTTTACGAGCAGTACTTC | CASSPRRRGAIVYEQYF
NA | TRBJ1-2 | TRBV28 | TGTGCCAGCAGTCCCACCCTGGGAGGGGTCTATGGCTACACCTTC | CASSPTLGGVYGYTF
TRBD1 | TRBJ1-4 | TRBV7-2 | TGTGCCAGCAGCCCCCCGGGACAGGTGGAAAAACTGTTTTTT | CASSPPGQVEKLFF
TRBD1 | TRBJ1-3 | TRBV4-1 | TGCGCCAGCAGCCAAGATAAGACGGGACAGGGGCGGTACACCATATATTTT | CASSQDKTGQGRYTIYF
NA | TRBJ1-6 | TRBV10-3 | TGTGCCATCAGTGAGCAAACAGGAGATAATTCACCCCTCCACTTT | CAISEQTGDNSPLHF
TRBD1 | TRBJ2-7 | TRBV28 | TGTGCCACCCGGGACAGCTCCTACGAGCAGTACTTC | CATRDSSYEQYF
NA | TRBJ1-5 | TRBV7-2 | TGTGCCAGCACTCTCGGGGGGCAGGTTGTTCAGCCCCAGCATTTT | CASTLGGQVVQPQHF
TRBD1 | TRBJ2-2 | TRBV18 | TGTGCCAGCTCGGACAGGGCGGGCACCGGGGAGCTGTTTTTT | CASSDRAGTGELFF
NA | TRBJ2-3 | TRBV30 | TGTGCCTGGGGCCAACATGACACAGATACGCAGTATTTT | CAWGQHDTDTQYF
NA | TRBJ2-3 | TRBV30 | TGTGCACATAGCGGAGCCGGACAAGATAAGCAGTATTTT | CAHSGAGQDKQYF
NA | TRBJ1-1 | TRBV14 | TGTGCCAGCAGCCAAGTTTCGGGAACTGAAGCTTTCTTT | CASSQVSGTEAFF
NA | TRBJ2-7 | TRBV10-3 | TGTGCCATCAGTGACAGTGGGGGGAAATACGAGCAGTACTTC | CAISDSGGKYEQYF
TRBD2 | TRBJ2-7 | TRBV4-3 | TGCGCCAGCAGCCAAGGGTACCCCTTCGGGGGGACCTCCTACGAGCAGTACTTC | CASSQGYPFGGTSYEQYF
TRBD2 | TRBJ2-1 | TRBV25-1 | TGTGCCAGCAGTGAATCCCCAGCGGGGGAGAGCTCCTACAATGAGCAGTTCTTC | CASSESPAGESSYNEQFF
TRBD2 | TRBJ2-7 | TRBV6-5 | TGTGCCAGCAGTCACTTTACGACTAGCGGTAACTACGAGCAGTACTTC | CASSHFTTSGNYEQYF
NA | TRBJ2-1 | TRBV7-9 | TGTGCCAGCAGCTTGGGGCAATACCGTAATGAGCAGTTCTTC | CASSLGQYRNEQFF
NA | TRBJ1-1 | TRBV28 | TGTGCCAGCAGTACTCCCGTGACTGAAGCTTTCTTT | CASSTPVTEAFF
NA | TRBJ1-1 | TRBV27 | TGTGCCAGCAGTTTTGCAGGGAACACTGAAGCTTTCTTT | CASSFAGNTEAFF
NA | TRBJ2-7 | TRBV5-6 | TGTGCCAGCAGCTTGGGAGGGATTCCCTACGAGCAGTACTTC | CASSLGGIPYEQYF
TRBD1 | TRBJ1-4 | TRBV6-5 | TGTGCCAGCAGGGACAGGGCCACTAATGAAAAACTGTTTTTT | CASRDRATNEKLFF
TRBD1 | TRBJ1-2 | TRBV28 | TGTGCCAGCAGTTTTCAGTTTACAGGGGGTTATGGCTACACCTTC | CASSFQFTGGYGYTF
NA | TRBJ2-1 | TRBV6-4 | TGTGCCAGCAGTGTGTCTAGAGACTCCTACAATGAGCAGTTCTTC | CASSVSRDSYNEQFF
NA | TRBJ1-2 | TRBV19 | TGTGCCAGTAGTATCCCCCCCGCAGGGCATGGCTACACCTTC | CASSIPPAGHGYTF
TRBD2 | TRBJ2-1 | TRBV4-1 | TGCGCCAGCAGCCAAGAAGAACTAGCGAGAGTCTACAATGAGCAGTTCTTC | CASSQEELARVYNEQFF
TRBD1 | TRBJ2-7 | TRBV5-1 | TGCGCCAGCAGCTGGCGACAGGGGGTGGGGGAGCAGTACTTC | CASSWRQGVGEQYF
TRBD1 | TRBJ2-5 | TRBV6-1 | TGTGCCAGCAGTGCACAGGGGGCGGAGGAAGAGACCCAGTACTTC | CASSAQGAEEETQYF